This T cell receptor beta chain was profiled in a study of CD8+CD57+ T cells in acquired aplastic anemia. V was clipped by 3 bases and J by 3 bases, with 14 bases between them. This CDR3 is 14 amino acids long. Germline V CDR1 and CDR2: DFQATT, SNEGSKA (reference sequence). CD8+CD57+ cell expansion, shown by flow cytometry, had occurred in the patients selected for sequencing. Each of the patients presented with severe acquired aplastic anemia. The TCR beta profiling, which covered VDJ combination and CDR3 sequence, was carried out using genomic DNA as the template. TCRdb processed the reads anew with MiXCR; each CDR3 protein has one entry. The table lists about 40,000 distinct CDR3 sequences, 60% to 80% of them singletons, with about 60% in the top ten.

The rearrangement uses TRBV20-1 and TRBJ1-1; D might be TRBD1 (6 bases). Material: sorted CD4+, CD8+, or CD8+CD57+ T cells (not recorded which) from PBMCs. This TCR derives from a human donor with aplastic anemia. The CDR3 spells CSARQGHRDTEAFF. The CDR3 DNA reads TGCAGTGCTAGGCAGGGGCATCGGGACACTGAAGCTTTCTTT.